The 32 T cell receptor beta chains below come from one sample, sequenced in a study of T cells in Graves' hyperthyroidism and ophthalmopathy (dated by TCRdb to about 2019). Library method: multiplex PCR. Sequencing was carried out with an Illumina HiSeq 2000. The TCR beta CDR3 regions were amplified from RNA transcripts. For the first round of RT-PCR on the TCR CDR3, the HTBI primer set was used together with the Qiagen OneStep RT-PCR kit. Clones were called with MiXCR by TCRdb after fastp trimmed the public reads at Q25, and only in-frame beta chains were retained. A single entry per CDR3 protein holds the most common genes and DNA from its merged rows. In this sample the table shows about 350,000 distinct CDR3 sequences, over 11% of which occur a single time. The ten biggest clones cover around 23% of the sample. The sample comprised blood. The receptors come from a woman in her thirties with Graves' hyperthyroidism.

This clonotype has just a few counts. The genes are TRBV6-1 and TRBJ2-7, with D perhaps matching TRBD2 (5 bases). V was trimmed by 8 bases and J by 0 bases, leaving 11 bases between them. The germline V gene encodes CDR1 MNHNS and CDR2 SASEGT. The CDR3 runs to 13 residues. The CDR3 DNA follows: TGTGCCAGCCCTAGGGAGATCTCCTACGAGCAGTACTTC. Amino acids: CASPREISYEQYF.

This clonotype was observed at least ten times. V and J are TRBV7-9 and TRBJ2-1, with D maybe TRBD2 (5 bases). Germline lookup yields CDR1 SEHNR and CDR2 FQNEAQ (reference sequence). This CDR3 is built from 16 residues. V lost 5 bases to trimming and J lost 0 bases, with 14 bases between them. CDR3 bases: TGTGCCAGCAGCCCGAGCGGACTCGGCTCCTACAATGAGCAGTTCTTC. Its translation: CASSPSGLGSYNEQFF.

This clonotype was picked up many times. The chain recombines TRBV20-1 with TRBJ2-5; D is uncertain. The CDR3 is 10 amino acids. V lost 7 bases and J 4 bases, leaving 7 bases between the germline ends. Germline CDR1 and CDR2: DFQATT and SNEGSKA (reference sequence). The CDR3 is CSGTLETQYF. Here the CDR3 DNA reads TGCAGTGGCACATTAGAGACCCAGTACTTC.

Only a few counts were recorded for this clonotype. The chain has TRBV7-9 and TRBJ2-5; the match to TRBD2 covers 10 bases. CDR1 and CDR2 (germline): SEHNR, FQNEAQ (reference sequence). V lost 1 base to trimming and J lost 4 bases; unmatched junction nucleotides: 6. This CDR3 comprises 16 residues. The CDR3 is CASSLVGSSGRETQYF. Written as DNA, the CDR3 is TGTGCCAGCAGCTTAGTAGGGTCTAGCGGGAGAGAGACCCAGTACTTC.

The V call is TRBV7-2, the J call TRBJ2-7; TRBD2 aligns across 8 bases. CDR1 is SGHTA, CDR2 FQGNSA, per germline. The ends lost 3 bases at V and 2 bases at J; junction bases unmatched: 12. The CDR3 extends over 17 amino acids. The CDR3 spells CASSFTSAGVETYEQYF. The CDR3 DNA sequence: TGTGCCAGCAGCTTTACTTCAGCGGGAGTTGAGACCTACGAGCAGTACTTC. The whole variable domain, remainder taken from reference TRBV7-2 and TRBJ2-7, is GAGVSQSPSNKVTEKGKDVELRCDPISGHTALYWYRQSLGQGLEFLIYFQGNSAPDKSGLPSDRFSAERTGGSVSTLTIQRTQQEDSAVYLCASSFTSAGVETYEQYFGPGTRLTVT.

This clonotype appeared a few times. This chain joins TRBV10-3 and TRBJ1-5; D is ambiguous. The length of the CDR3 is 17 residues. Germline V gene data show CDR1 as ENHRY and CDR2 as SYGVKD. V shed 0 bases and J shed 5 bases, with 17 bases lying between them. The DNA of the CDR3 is TGTGCCATCAGTGAGTCCCGCATCCCGAGGTCACATCAGCCCCAGCATTTT. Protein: CAISESRIPRSHQPQHF.

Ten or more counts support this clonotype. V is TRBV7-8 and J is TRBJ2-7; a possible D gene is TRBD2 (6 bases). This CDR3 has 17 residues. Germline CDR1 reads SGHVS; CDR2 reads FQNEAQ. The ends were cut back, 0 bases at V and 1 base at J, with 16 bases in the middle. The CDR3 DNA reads TGTGCCAGCAGCTTAGCGAGGGCGCGGGGAGGTTCCTACGAGCAGTACTTC. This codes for CASSLARARGGSYEQYF.

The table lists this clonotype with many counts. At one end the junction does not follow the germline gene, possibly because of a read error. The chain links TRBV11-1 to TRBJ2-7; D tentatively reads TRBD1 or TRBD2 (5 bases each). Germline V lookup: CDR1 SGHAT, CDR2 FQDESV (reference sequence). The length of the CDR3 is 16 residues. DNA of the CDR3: TGTGCCAGCAGCCTAGCCGGGACGGAATCGACCTACGAGCAGTACTTC. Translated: CASSLAGTESTYEQYF.

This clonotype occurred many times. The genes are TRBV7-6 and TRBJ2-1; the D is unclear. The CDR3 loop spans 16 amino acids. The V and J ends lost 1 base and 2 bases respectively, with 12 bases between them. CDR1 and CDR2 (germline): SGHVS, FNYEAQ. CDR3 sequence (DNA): TGTGCCAGCAGCTTAGTCCCCATGGGGACCTACAATGAGCAGTTCTTC. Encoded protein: CASSLVPMGTYNEQFF.

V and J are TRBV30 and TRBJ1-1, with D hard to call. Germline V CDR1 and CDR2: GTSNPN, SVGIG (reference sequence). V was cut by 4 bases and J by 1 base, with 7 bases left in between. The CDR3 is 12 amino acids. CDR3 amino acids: CAWTKENTEAFF. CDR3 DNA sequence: TGTGCCTGGACCAAAGAGAACACTGAAGCTTTCTTT.

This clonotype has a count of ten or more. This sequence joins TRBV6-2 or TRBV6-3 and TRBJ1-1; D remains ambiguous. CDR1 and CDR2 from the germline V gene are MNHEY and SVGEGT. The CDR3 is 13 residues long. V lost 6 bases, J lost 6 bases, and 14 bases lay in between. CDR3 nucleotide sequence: TGTGCCAGCAGGACTCGTGAGGGTCCTGAAGCTTTCTTT. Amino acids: CASRTREGPEAFF.

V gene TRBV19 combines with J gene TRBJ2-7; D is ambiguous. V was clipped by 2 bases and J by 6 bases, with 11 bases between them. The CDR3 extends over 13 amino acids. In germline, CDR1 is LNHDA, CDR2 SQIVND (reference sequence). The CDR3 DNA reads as TGTGCCAGTAGTATAAGATTATCATCCGAGCAGTACTTC. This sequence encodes CASSIRLSSEQYF.

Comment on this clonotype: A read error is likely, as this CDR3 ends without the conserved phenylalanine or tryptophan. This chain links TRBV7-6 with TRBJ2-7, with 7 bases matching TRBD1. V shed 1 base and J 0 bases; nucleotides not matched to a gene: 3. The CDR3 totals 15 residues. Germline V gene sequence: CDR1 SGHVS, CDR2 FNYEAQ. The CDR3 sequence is CASSLGTGSSYEQYS. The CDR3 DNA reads TGTGCCAGCAGCTTAGGGACAGGCAGCTCCTACGAGCAGTACTCC.

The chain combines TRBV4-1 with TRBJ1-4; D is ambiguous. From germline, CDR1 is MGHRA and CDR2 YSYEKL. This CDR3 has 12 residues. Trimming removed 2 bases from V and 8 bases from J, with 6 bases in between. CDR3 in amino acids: CASSQIEEKLFF. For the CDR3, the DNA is TGCGCCAGCAGCCAAATTGAAGAAAAACTGTTTTTT.

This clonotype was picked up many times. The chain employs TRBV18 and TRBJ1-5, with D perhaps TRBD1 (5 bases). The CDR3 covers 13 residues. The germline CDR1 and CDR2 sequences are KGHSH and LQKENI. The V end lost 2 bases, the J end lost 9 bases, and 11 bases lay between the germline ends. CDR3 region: CASSPDSQRPQHF. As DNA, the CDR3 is TGTGCCAGCTCACCAGACAGCCAAAGGCCCCAGCATTTT.

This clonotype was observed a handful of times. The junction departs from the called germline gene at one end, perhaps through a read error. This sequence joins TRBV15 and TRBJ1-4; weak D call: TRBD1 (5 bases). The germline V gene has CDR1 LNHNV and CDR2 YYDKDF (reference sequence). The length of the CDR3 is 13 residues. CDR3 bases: TGTACCACCAGCAGAGCAAGACAGGAAAAACTGTTTTTT. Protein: CTTSRARQEKLFF.

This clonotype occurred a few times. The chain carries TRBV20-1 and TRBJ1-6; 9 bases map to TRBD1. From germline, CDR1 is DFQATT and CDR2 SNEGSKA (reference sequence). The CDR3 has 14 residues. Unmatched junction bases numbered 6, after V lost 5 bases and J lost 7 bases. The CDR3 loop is CSAGWTGENSPLHF. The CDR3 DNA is TGCAGTGCTGGATGGACAGGGGAAAATTCACCCCTCCACTTT.

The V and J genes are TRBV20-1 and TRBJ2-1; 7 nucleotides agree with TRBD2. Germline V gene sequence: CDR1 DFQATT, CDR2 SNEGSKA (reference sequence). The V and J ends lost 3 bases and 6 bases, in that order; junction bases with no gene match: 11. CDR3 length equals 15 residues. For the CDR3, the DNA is TGCAGTGCTAGTGGGAGGGCGGGAGCAGGCAATGAGCAGTTCTTC. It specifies CSASGRAGAGNEQFF.

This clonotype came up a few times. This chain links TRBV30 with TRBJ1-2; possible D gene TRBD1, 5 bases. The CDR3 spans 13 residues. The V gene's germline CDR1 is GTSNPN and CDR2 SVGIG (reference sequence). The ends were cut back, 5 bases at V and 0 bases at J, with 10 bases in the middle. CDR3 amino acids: CAWWGAANYGYTF. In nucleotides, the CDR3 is TGTGCCTGGTGGGGCGCAGCTAACTATGGCTACACCTTC. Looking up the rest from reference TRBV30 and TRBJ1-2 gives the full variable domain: SQTIHQWPATLVQPVGSPLSLECTVEGTSNPNLYWYRQAAGRGLQLLFYSVGIGQISSEVPQNLSASRPQDRQFILSSKKLLLSDSGFYLCAWWGAANYGYTFGSGTRLTVV.

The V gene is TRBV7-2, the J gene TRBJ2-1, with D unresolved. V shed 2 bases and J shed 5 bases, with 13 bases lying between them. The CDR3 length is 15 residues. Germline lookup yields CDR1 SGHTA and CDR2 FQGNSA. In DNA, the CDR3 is TGTGCCAGCAGCTTAAATTGGGCGCTAAACAATGAGCAGTTCTTC. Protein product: CASSLNWALNNEQFF. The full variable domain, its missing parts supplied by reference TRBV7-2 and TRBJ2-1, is GAGVSQSPSNKVTEKGKDVELRCDPISGHTALYWYRQSLGQGLEFLIYFQGNSAPDKSGLPSDRFSAERTGGSVSTLTIQRTQQEDSAVYLCASSLNWALNNEQFFGPGTRLTVL.

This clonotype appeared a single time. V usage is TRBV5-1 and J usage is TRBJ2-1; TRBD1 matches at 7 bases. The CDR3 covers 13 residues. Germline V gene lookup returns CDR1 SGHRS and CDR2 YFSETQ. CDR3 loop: CDEGQGDYNEQFF. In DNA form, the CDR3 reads TGCGACGAGGGGCAGGGGGATTACAATGAGCAGTTCTTC.

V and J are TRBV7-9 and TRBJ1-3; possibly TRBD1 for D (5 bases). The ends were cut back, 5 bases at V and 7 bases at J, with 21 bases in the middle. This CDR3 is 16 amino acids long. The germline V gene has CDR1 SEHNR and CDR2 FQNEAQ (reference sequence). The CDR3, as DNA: TGTGCCAGCAGCCGATCTCCAGGGTCCCCTCGGAACACCATATATTTT. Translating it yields CASSRSPGSPRNTIYF.

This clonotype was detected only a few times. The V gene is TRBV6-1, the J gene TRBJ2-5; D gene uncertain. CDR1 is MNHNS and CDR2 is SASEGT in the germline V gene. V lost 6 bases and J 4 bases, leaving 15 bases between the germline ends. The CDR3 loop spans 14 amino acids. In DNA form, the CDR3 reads TGTGCCAGCAGCTTGGACGGGCTTGGAGAGACCCAGTACTTC. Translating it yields CASSLDGLGETQYF.

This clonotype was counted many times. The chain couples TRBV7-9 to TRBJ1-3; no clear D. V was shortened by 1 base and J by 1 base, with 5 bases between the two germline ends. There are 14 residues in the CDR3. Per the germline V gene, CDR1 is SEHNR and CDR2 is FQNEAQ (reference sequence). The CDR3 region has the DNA TGTGCCAGCAGCTTAGGGGATTCTGGAAACACCATATATTTT. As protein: CASSLGDSGNTIYF.

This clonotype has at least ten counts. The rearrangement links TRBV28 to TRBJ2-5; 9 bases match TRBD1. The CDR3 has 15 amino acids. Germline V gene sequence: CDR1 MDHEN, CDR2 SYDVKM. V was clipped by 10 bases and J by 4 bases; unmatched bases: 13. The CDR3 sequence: CATRANRGRGETQYF. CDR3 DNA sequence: TGTGCCACCAGAGCGAACAGGGGGCGGGGAGAGACCCAGTACTTC. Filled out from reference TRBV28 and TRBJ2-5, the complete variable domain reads DVKVTQSSRYLVKRTGEKVFLECVQDMDHENMFWYRQDPGLGLRLIYFSYDVKMKEKGDIPEGYSVSREKKERFSLILESASTNQTSMYLCATRANRGRGETQYFGPGTRLLVL.

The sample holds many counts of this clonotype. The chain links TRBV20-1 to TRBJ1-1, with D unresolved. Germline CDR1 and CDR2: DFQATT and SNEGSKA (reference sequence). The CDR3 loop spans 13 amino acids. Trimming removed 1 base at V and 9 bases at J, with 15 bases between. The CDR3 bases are TGCAGTGCTAGAGGAACCACTGAAATGAAAGCTTTCTTT. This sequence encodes CSARGTTEMKAFF.

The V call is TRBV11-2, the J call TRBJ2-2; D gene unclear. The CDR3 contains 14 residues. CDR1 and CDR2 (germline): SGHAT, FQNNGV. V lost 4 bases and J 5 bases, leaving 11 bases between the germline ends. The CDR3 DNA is TGTGCCAGCAGCTCTCTAGTGGGAACCGGGGAGCTGTTTTTT. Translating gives CASSSLVGTGELFF.

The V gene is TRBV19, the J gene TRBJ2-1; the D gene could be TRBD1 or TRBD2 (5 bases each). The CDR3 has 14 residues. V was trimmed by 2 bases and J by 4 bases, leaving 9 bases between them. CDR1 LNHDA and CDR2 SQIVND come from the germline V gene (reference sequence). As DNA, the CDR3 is TGTGCCAGTAGTATACCGGGACGGTACAATGAGCAGTTCTTC. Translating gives CASSIPGRYNEQFF.

The CDR3 coding sequence is TGCAGTGCTACCCCCGGGACTAGGCACTACGAGCAGTACTTC. It is translated as CSATPGTRHYEQYF. The chain couples TRBV20-1 to TRBJ2-7, with 8 bases lining up with TRBD2. Germline-derived CDR1 and CDR2 are DFQATT and SNEGSKA (reference sequence). The CDR3 is 14 residues long. The V and J ends lost 4 bases and 3 bases, in that order; junction bases with no gene match: 8.

CDR3 protein: CASSLSGRGAYEQYF. CDR3 bases: TGTGCCAGCAGCTTGAGCGGGAGAGGGGCCTACGAGCAGTACTTC. The genes are TRBV5-4 and TRBJ2-7, with 8 bases lining up with TRBD2. The germline V gene has CDR1 SGHNT and CDR2 YYREEE (reference sequence). Losses at the gene ends were 1 base for V and 2 bases for J; bases not matched to a gene: 5. This CDR3 comprises 15 residues.

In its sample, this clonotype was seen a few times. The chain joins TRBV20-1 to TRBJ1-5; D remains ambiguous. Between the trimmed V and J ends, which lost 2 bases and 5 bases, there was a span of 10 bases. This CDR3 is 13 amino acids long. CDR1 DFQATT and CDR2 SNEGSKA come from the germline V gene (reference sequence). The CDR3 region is CSARRGSHQPQHF. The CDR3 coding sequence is TGCAGTGCTAGAAGAGGGAGCCATCAGCCCCAGCATTTT.

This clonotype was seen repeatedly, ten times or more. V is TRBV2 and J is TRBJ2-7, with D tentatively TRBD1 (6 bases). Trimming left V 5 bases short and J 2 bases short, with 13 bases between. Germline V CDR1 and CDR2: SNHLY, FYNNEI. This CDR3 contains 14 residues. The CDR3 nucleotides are TGTGCCAGCAGTTCCTCAGGGGTCCCCTACGAGCAGTACTTC. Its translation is CASSSSGVPYEQYF.